The rows below give T cell receptor beta chains drawn from one sample of a study of shared clonotypes between healthy human individuals. Some clones are missing from TCRdb's copy, which holds only in-frame ones; the method was immunoSEQ multiplex PCR. Among about 1 million clones listed, 65% to 75% were seen once. Sequenced material: memory CD4+ T cells sorted from blood. These receptors were collected from a man aged 18-30 years in good health. The CDR3 runs from the conserved cysteine through the conserved F or W. D genes are given only for firm matches. Not every row has a clone size; where given, it reads once, few, many or a size class.

V	D	size	J	DNA	CDR3
TRBV6-5	NA	NA	TRBJ1-1	TGTGCCAGCAACCATCTGGGTGAAGCTTTCTTT	CASNHLGEAFF
TRBV5-1	NA	once	TRBJ2-5	TGCGCCAGCCGTCAGGAAGAGACCCAGTACTTC	CASRQEETQYF
TRBV7-9	TRBD1	NA	TRBJ1-4	TGTGCCAGCAGGAAGGGACAGGGTACTGAAAAACTGTTTTTT	CASRKGQGTEKLFF
TRBV4-3	NA	NA	TRBJ2-1	TGCGCCAGCAGCCAAGATCGGGGACTTAAGCAGTTCTTC	CASSQDRGLKQFF
TRBV19	NA	NA	TRBJ2-2	TGTGCCAGTAGTCGTCCGGGACTTGAAAGTTTGACCGGGGAGCTGTTTTTT	CASSRPGLESLTGELFF
TRBV27	NA	NA	TRBJ1-2	TGTGCCAGCAGTTTAAAGCTGGGGGCTGGCGGCTACACCTTC	CASSLKLGAGGYTF
TRBV6-5	NA	NA	TRBJ1-2	TGTGCCAGCAGCCGCGCCGGGACATATAACTATGGCTACACCTTC	CASSRAGTYNYGYTF
TRBV2	TRBD2	NA	TRBJ2-3	TGTGCCAGCAGCATTATAGCGGGAGGGAGGGGTACGCAGTATTTT	CASSIIAGGRGTQYF
TRBV7-2	NA	NA	TRBJ1-4	TGTGCCAGCAGCCCCACCAGGGGTGATGAAAAACTGTTTTTT	CASSPTRGDEKLFF
TRBV5-1	NA	NA	TRBJ2-3	TGCGCCAGCTTCCTTGGGGGCGTCCAGGATACGCAGTATTTT	CASFLGGVQDTQYF
TRBV6-1	NA	NA	TRBJ2-5	TGTGCCAGCTCCTTCGGGGGGCTTCTAAAAGAGACCCAGTACTTC	CASSFGGLLKETQYF
TRBV5-4	TRBD1	NA	TRBJ1-1	TGTGCCAGCACGGACAGGGCCGTCGCTGAAGCTTTCTTT	CASTDRAVAEAFF